The 10 T cell receptor beta chains below come from one sample, sequenced in a study of T cell changes during pregnancy in multiple sclerosis. Using immunoSEQ multiplex PCR, the repertoire was profiled, and TCRdb retains in-frame clones only, with some absent. The sample lists approximately 51,000 clones, 94% occurring once. The starting material was CD4+ T cells from peripheral blood mononuclear cells, obtained in the second trimester of pregnancy. Receptors were obtained from a female donor with multiple sclerosis, enrolled in a pregnancy study.

The rearrangement links TRBV5-1 to TRBJ2-5; a possible D gene is TRBD2 (6 bases). The germline V gene encodes CDR1 SGHRS and CDR2 YFSETQ. Deletions cut 4 bases from V and 1 base from J, with 11 bases between. The CDR3 spans 14 residues. The DNA for the CDR3 is TGCGCCAGCAGCCAGGGACTCCTCCAAGAGACCCAGTACTTC. Residues: CASSQGLLQETQYF.

This chain links TRBV2 with TRBJ1-1; 8 nucleotides line up with TRBD1. The CDR3 is made up of 12 amino acids. J was trimmed by 11 bases and V by 6 bases; bases with no gene match: 8. Per the germline V gene, CDR1 is SNHLY and CDR2 is FYNNEI. The CDR3 region has the DNA TGTGCCAGCAGCCCACAGGGGGTGAGGGCTTTCTTT. This codes for CASSPQGVRAFF.

V and J are TRBV5-1 and TRBJ2-5; 10 bases line up with TRBD1. Looked up from germline, CDR1 is SGHRS and CDR2 is YFSETQ. V gave up 4 bases and J gave up 7 bases; unmatched junction bases: 4. CDR3 length: 13 amino acids. CDR3 sequence (DNA): TGCGCCAGCAGCGGAGGACAGGGGGGGACCCAGTACTTC. Translating gives CASSGGQGGTQYF.

This sequence joins TRBV5-1 and TRBJ1-1, with unresolved D. V was pared by 7 bases and J by 2 bases, with 15 bases between. Germline CDR1 and CDR2: SGHRS and YFSETQ. This CDR3 comprises 14 residues. This CDR3 reads CASGLIVLNTEAFF. The CDR3 nucleotides are TGCGCCAGCGGGCTGATAGTCCTTAACACTGAAGCTTTCTTT.

This rearrangement joins TRBV7-8 to TRBJ1-1, with D unresolved. The CDR3 extends over 14 amino acids. Germline CDR1 SGHVS, CDR2 FQNEAQ. V was cut by 0 bases and J by 7 bases, with 12 bases left in between. The CDR3 region is CASSLAAGKGEAFF. The CDR3 DNA reads as TGTGCCAGCAGCTTAGCGGCGGGGAAGGGTGAAGCTTTCTTT. The entire variable domain, with the rest obtained from reference TRBV7-8 and TRBJ1-1, is as follows: GAGVSQSPRYKVAKRGQDVALRCDPISGHVSLFWYQQALGQGPEFLTYFQNEAQLDKSGLPSDRFFAERPEGSVSTLKIQRTQQEDSAVYLCASSLAAGKGEAFFGQGTRLTVV.

The chain combines TRBV16 with TRBJ2-7, with D possibly being TRBD2 (6 bases). Trimming shortened V by 2 bases and J by 9 bases, and 23 bases separated the two germline ends. This CDR3 contains 16 residues. Germline CDR1 KGHSY, CDR2 FQNENV. CDR3 in DNA: TGTGCCAGCAGCCAAGTACTTGCGGGACGAAACCAGCGGCAGTACTTC. It translates to CASSQVLAGRNQRQYF. The whole variable domain, filled in from reference TRBV16 and TRBJ2-7, reads GEEVAQTPKHLVRGEGQKAKLYCAPIKGHSYVFWYQQVLKNEFKFLISFQNENVFDETGMPKERFSAKCLPNSPCSLEIQATKLEDSAVYFCASSQVLAGRNQRQYFGPGTRLTVT.

In nucleotides, the CDR3 is TGTGCCAGCTCACCTTTTCAGGCAAACTCGAACACCGGGGAGCTGTTTTTT. This codes for CASSPFQANSNTGELFF. This chain links TRBV18 with TRBJ2-2; D remains unclear. The CDR3 is 17 residues long. Trimming removed 3 bases at V and 0 bases at J, with 14 bases between. CDR1 and CDR2 (germline): KGHSH, LQKENI.

The chain couples TRBV5-8 to TRBJ1-2; possible D gene TRBD1, 6 bases. From germline, CDR1 is SGHTS and CDR2 YDEGEE. Deletions cut 5 bases from V and 5 bases from J, with 13 bases between. The CDR3 has 13 amino acids. CDR3 amino acids: CASRLDRSYGYTF. DNA of the CDR3: TGTGCCAGCAGACTAGACAGGTCATATGGCTACACCTTC. The entire variable domain, with the rest obtained from reference TRBV5-8 and TRBJ1-2, is as follows: EAGVTQSPTHLIKTRGQQATLRCSPISGHTSVYWYQQALGLGLQFLLWYDEGEERNRGNFPPRFSGRQFPNYSSELNVNALELEDSALYLCASRLDRSYGYTFGSGTRLTVV.

This chain links TRBV30 with TRBJ2-4; 7 nucleotides line up with TRBD1. Unmatched junction bases numbered 3, after V lost 0 bases and J lost 1 base. Germline lookup yields CDR1 GTSNPN and CDR2 SVGIG (reference sequence). The length of the CDR3 is 15 residues. The CDR3 sequence is CAWSVPGQAKNIQYF. The CDR3 DNA follows: TGTGCCTGGAGTGTACCGGGACAGGCCAAAAACATTCAGTACTTC.

The chain joins TRBV7-3 to TRBJ2-3; D might be TRBD1 (5 bases). The CDR3 loop spans 13 amino acids. V lost 4 bases and J lost 3, with 8 bases in between. The V gene's germline CDR1 is SGHTA and CDR2 FQGTGA. CDR3 sequence (DNA): TGTGCCAGCAGCTCATCAGGGACAGATACGCAGTATTTT. As protein: CASSSSGTDTQYF.